This paragraph reports one T cell receptor (beta chain). The data were taken from a study of PD-L1 blockade in urothelial cancer. Study summary: The median number of T cells present in blood samples was some 140,000.

Assay used: immunoSEQ multiplex PCR; TCRdb lists only in-frame clones, some missing. The profile shows about 120,000 clones, roughly 91% of them singletons. Time point given: peripheral blood 6 weeks after treatment start. Material: PBMCs, obtained around atezolizumab (anti-PD-L1) treatment. The clonotype was recovered from a man between 60 and 75 years old with urothelial cancer.

This CDR3 reads CASSYSWGLNTEAFF. The CDR3 region has the DNA TGTGCCAGCAGTTATTCCTGGGGCTTGAACACTGAAGCTTTCTTT. The rearrangement uses TRBV6-5 and TRBJ1-1, with D possibly matching TRBD1 (5 bases). The CDR3 length is 15 residues. The ends were cut back, 3 bases at V and 0 bases at J, with 11 bases in the middle. Germline assignment: CDR1 MNHEY and CDR2 SVGAGI.